This T cell receptor beta chain was recorded in a study of T cell responses to AZD1222 COVID-19 vaccine. With regard to this clone: Its antigen is not known.

The assay was immunoSEQ multiplex PCR, and TCRdb's table has in-frame clones only and misses some. The table shows about 68,000 clones, with around 83% occurring only once. Study-wide findings and caveats: Vaccine-associated CD4 TCRs spanned spike, dominant at 160-218 and 743-854. With two AZD1222 doses given, Spike-specific TCR breadth and depth both rose. Of spike-specific TCRs, nearly half reportedly target regions left unmutated in variants. Donors were mostly white British, more females; clonal diversity possibly underestimated.

The CDR3 sequence is 11 residues long. The germline V gene has CDR1 SQVTM and CDR2 ANQGSEA. Between the trimmed V and J ends, which lost 4 bases and 10 bases, there was a span of 13 bases. The receptor was derived from an adult in good health. The chain uses TRBV29-1 and TRBJ1-2; possibly TRBD1 for D (5 bases). The source was peripheral blood, collected on day 0 of AZD1222 vaccination. The CDR3 DNA sequence: TGCAGCGTTGGACAGACTATGGACTACACCTTC. Translating it yields CSVGQTMDYTF.